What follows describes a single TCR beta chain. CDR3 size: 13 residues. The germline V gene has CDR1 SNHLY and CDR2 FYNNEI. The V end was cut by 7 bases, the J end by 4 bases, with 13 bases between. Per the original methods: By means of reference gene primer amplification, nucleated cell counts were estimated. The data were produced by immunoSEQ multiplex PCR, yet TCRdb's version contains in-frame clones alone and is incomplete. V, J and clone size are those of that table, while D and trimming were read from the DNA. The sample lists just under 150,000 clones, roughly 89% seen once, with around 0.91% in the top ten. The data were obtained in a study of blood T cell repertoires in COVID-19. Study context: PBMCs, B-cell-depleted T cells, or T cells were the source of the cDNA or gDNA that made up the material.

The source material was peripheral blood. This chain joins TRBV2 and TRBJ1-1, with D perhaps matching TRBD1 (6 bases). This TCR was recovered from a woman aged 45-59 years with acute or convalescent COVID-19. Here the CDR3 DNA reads TGTGCCAGCAATAACAGGGCTGCCACTGAAGCTTTCTTT. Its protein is CASNNRAATEAFF.